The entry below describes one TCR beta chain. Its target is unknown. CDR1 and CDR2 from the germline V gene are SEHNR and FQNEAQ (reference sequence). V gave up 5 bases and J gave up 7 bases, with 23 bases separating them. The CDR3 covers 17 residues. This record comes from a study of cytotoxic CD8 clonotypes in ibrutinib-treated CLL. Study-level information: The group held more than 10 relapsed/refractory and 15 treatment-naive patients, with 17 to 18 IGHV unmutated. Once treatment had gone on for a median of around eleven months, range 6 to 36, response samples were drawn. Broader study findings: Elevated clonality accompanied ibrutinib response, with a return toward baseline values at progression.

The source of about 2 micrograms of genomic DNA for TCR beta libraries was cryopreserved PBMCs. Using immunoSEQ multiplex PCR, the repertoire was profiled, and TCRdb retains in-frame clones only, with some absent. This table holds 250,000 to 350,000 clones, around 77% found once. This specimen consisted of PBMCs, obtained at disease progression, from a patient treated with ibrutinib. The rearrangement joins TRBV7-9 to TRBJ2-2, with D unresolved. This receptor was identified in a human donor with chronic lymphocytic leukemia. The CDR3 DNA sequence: TGTGCCAGCAGCGCGGACCCATCTCGTTCGATCGGCGGGGAGCTGTTTTTT. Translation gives CASSADPSRSIGGELFF.